The rows below give T cell receptor beta chains drawn from one sample of a study of metastatic and nonmetastatic thyroid tumors. From the PCR reads, TCRdb re-called clones with MiXCR. The sample gives around 31,000 clones, about 20% of which show up once; over 9.5% is in the top ten. Specimen: blood. Receptors were obtained from a female donor with papillary thyroid cancer or a benign thyroid nodule (not recorded which). Some clones in this sample may be carry-over from other donors' samples. Both conserved end residues are part of each CDR3. A D gene is named only where the DNA matches it firmly. Clone size is shown for a subset of rows, as once, few, many or a class of expanded clone.

TRBV5-1,TRBD1,many,TRBJ2-2,CASSFRDRGQGELFF,TGCGCCAGCAGCTTCCGGGACAGGGGGCAAGGGGAGCTGTTTTTT
TRBV28,TRBD1,many,TRBJ2-3,CASSSWTGETTDTQYF,TGTGCCAGCAGCTCCTGGACAGGGGAGACCACAGATACGCAGTATTTT
TRBV29-1,.,many,TRBJ1-1,CSVEDPGPALEAFF,TGCAGCGTTGAAGATCCAGGCCCTGCACTGGAAGCTTTCTTT
TRBV6-1,.,medium-sized,TRBJ2-7,CASSQAANSYEQYF,TGTGCCAGCTCCCAAGCGGCCAACTCCTACGAGCAGTACTTC
TRBV11-2,TRBD1,.,TRBJ2-1,CANSFGTGSDEQFF,TGTGCCAACAGCTTCGGGACAGGGTCCGATGAGCAGTTCTTC
TRBV29-1,TRBD1,many,TRBJ1-3,CSVEDPTRGQGGNTIYF,TGCAGCGTTGAAGACCCTACGAGGGGGCAGGGAGGAAACACCATATATTTT
TRBV19,.,many,TRBJ1-5,CASSISSLYSNQPQHF,TGTGCCAGTAGTATATCCAGTCTTTATAGCAATCAGCCCCAGCATTTT
TRBV6-1,.,many,TRBJ2-1,CASSSAASLENEQFF,TGTGCCAGCAGTTCGGCGGCTAGCTTAGAGAATGAGCAGTTCTTC
TRBV5-8,.,many,TRBJ2-1,CASSLWQGNFVPYNEQFF,TGTGCCAGCAGCTTATGGCAGGGGAACTTCGTACCCTACAATGAGCAGTTCTTC
TRBV11-2,.,.,TRBJ1-2,CASSLVSAGDVYTF,TGTGCCAGCAGCTTAGTTTCAGCGGGGGATGTCTACACCTTC
TRBV12-3/TRBV12-4,.,medium-sized,TRBJ2-7,CASLRAGSYEQYF,TGTGCCAGCCTCCGAGCAGGGTCGTACGAGCAGTACTTC
TRBV11-2,TRBD1,.,TRBJ2-7,CASSLGTGATYEQYF,TGTGCCAGCAGCTTAGGGACAGGGGCAACCTACGAGCAGTACTTC
TRBV3-1,.,many,TRBJ1-1,CASSPYTGTLAFF,TGTGCCAGCAGCCCATATACCGGGACGTTAGCTTTCTTT
TRBV28,.,medium-sized,TRBJ2-7,CASTTGDRSRYEQYF,TGTGCCAGCACCACGGGGGACAGATCCCGCTACGAGCAGTACTTC
TRBV20-1,TRBD1,many,TRBJ1-5,CSASVQGSNQPQHF,TGCAGTGCTAGTGTACAGGGGAGCAATCAGCCCCAGCATTTT
TRBV6-1,TRBD1,few,TRBJ1-2,CASTPGDRLGYTF,TGTGCCAGCACCCCTGGGGACAGGCTTGGCTACACCTTC
TRBV12-3/TRBV12-4,TRBD1,.,TRBJ1-5,CASSLGGGRHPQHF,TGTGCCAGCAGTTTAGGAGGGGGCCGTCATCCCCAGCATTTT
TRBV5-1,TRBD1,.,TRBJ2-2,CASRQTGADTGELFF,TGCGCCAGCAGACAGACAGGGGCGGACACCGGGGAGCTGTTTTTT